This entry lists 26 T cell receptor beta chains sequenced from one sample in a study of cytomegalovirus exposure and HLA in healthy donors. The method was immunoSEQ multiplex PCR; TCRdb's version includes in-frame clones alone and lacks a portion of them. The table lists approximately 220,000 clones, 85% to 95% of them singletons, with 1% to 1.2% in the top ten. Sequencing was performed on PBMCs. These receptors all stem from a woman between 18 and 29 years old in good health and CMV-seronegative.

The CDR3 nucleotides read TGCGCCAGCAGGGGGAGCTCCTACGAGCAGTACTTC. Translation: CASRGSSYEQYF. The chain couples TRBV5-1 to TRBJ2-7; D is perhaps TRBD2 (5 bases). The ends were cut back, 5 bases at V and 0 bases at J, with 6 bases in the middle. There are 12 residues in the CDR3. Germline assignment: CDR1 SGHRS and CDR2 YFSETQ.

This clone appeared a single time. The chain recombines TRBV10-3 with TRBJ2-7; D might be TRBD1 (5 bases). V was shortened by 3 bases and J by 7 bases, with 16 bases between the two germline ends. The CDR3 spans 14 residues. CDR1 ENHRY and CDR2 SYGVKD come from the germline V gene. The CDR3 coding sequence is TGTGCCATCAGTGAAAGCCTCCCGACAGAGGAGCAGTACTTC. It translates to CAISESLPTEEQYF.

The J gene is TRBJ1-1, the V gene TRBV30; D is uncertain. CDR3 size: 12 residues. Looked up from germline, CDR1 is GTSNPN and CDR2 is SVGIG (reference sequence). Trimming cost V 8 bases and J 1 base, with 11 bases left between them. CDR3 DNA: TGTGCCATGAGGGCTAGGAACACTGAAGCTTTCTTT. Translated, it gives CAMRARNTEAFF.

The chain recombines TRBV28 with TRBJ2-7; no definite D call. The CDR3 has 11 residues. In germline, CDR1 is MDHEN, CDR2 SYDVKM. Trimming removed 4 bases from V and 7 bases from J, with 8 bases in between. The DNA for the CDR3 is TGTGCCAGCAGTTCACGGTGGGAGCAGTACTTC. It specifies CASSSRWEQYF. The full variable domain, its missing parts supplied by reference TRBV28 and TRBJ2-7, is DVKVTQSSRYLVKRTGEKVFLECVQDMDHENMFWYRQDPGLGLRLIYFSYDVKMKEKGDIPEGYSVSREKKERFSLILESASTNQTSMYLCASSSRWEQYFGPGTRLTVT.

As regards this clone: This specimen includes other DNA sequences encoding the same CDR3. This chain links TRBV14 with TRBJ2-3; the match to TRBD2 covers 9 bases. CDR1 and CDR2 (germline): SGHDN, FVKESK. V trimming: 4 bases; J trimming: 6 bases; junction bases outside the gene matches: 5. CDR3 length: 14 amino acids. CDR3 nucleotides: TGTGCCAGCAGCCCGGGACTAGCAGCGGATACGCAGTATTTT. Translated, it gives CASSPGLAADTQYF.

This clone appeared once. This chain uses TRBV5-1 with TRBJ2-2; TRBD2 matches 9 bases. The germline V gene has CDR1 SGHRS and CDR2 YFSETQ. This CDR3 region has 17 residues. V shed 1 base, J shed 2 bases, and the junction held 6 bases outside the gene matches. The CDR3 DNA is TGCGCCAGCAGCTTGTTGCGGGAGGGTTTAAACACCGGGGAGCTGTTTTTT. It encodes CASSLLREGLNTGELFF.

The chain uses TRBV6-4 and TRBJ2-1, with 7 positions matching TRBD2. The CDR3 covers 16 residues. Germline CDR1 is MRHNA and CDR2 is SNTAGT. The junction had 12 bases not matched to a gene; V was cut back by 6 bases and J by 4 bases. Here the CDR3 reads CASSSEGGRGYNEQFF. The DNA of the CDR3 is TGTGCCAGCAGCTCCGAGGGCGGGAGAGGGTACAATGAGCAGTTCTTC.

The CDR3 region is CASSPRGFGQPQHF. The CDR3 DNA sequence: TGTGCCAGCAGCCCGCGTGGATTCGGGCAGCCCCAGCATTTT. The genes are TRBV7-6 and TRBJ1-5; D remains ambiguous. Germline V gene lookup returns CDR1 SGHVS and CDR2 FNYEAQ. The V end lost 5 bases, the J end lost 7 bases, and 15 bases lay between the germline ends. This CDR3 comprises 14 residues.

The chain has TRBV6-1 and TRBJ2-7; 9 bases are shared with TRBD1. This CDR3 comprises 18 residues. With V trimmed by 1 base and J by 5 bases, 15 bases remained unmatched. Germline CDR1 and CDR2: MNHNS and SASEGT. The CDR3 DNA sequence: TGTGCCAGCAGTGAAGAGAACAGCAGACAGGGGGAATTTGACGAGCAGTACTTC. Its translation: CASSEENSRQGEFDEQYF.

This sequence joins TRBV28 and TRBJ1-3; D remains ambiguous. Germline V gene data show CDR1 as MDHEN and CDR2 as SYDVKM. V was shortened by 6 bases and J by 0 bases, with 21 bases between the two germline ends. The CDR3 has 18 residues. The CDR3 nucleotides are TGTGCCAGCAGCCTTTACCCACCCACATTCGTCTCTGGAAACACCATATATTTT. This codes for CASSLYPPTFVSGNTIYF.

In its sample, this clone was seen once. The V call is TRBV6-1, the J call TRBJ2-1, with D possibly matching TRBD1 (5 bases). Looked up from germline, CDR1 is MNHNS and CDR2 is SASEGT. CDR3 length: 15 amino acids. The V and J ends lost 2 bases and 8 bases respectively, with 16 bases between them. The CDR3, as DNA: TGTGCCAGCAGTGAACCAGGGTCCCCTCGTCATGAGCAGTTCTTC. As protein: CASSEPGSPRHEQFF.

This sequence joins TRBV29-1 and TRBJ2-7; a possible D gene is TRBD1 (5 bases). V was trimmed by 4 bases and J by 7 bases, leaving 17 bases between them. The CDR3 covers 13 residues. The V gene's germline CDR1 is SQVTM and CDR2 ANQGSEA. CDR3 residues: CSVGQGISWEQYF. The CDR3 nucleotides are TGCAGCGTTGGTCAGGGAATATCCTGGGAGCAGTACTTC.

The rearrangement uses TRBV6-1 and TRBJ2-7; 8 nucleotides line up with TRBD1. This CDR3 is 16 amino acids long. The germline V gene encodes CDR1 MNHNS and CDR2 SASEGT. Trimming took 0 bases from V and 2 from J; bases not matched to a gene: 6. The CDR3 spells CASSEAFRGHPYEQYF. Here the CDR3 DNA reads TGTGCCAGCAGTGAAGCGTTCAGGGGGCACCCCTACGAGCAGTACTTC.

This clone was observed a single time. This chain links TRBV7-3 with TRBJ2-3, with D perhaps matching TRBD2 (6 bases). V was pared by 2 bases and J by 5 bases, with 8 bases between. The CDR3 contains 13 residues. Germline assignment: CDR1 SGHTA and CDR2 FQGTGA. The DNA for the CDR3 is TGTGCCAGCAGCTTAGCGGGACTAGATACGCAGTATTTT. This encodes CASSLAGLDTQYF.

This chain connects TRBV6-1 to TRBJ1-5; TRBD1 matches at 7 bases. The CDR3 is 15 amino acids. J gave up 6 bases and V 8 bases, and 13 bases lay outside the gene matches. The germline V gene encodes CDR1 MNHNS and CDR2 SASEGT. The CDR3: CASVFTGVWGQPQHF. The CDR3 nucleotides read TGTGCCAGCGTATTCACAGGGGTATGGGGTCAGCCCCAGCATTTT.

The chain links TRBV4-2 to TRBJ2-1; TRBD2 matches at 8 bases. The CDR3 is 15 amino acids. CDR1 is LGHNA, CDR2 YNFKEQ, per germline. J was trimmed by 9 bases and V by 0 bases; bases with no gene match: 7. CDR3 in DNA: TGTGCCAGCAGCCAAGAACCAGCGGGAGATGCTGAGCAGTTCTTC. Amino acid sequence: CASSQEPAGDAEQFF.

CDR3 in amino acids: CASSSTGGAQPQHF. CDR3 bases: TGTGCCAGCAGTTCCACAGGGGGCGCCCAGCCCCAGCATTTT. The chain joins TRBV6-6 to TRBJ1-5; 9 bases are a match to TRBD1. The germline gives CDR1 MNHNY, CDR2 SVGAGI (reference sequence). V trimming: 4 bases; J trimming: 7 bases; junction bases outside the gene matches: 5. The CDR3 extends over 14 amino acids.

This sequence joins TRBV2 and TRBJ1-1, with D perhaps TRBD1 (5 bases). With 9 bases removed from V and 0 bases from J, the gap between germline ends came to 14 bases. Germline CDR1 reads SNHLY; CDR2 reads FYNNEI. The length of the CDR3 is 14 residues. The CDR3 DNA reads TGTGCCAGTTGTAGCCAGGGTGTGAACACTGAAGCTTTCTTT. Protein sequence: CASCSQGVNTEAFF.

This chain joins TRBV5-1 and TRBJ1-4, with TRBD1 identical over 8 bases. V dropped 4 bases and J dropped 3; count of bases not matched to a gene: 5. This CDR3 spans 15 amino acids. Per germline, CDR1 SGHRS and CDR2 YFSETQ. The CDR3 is CASSVRTGSNEKLFF. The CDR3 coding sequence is TGCGCCAGCAGCGTCCGGACAGGGTCTAATGAAAAACTGTTTTTT.

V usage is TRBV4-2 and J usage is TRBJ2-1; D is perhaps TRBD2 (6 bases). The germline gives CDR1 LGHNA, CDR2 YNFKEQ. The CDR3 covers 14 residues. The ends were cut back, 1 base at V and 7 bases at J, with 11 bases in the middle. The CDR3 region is CASSQGQSGNEQFF. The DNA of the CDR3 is TGTGCCAGCAGCCAAGGACAAAGCGGGAATGAGCAGTTCTTC.

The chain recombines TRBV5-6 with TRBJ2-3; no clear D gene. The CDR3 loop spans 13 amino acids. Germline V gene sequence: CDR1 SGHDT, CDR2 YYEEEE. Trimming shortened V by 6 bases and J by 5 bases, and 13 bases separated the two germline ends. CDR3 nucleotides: TGTGCCAGCACCACCCTTCGCGAAGATACGCAGTATTTT. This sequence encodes CASTTLREDTQYF.

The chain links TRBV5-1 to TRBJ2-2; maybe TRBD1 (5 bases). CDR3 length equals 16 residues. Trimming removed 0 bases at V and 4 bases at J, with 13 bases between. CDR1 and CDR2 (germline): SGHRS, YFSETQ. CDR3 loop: CASSLEDQGFTGELFF. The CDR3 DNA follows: TGCGCCAGCAGCTTGGAGGATCAGGGTTTCACCGGGGAGCTGTTTTTT.

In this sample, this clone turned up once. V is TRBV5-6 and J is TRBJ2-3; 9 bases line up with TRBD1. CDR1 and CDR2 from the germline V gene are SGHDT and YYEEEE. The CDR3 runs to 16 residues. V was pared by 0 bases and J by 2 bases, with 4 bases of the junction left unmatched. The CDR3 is CASSLEGQGLTDTQYF. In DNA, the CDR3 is TGTGCCAGCAGCTTGGAGGGACAGGGACTCACAGATACGCAGTATTTT.

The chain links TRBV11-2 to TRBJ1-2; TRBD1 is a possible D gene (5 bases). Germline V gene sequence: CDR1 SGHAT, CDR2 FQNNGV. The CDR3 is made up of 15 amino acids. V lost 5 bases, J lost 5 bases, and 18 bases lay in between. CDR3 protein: CASSPAQVPGYGYTF. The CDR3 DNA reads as TGTGCCAGCAGCCCGGCACAGGTCCCCGGTTATGGCTACACCTTC. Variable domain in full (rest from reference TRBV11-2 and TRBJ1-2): EAGVAQSPRYKIIEKRQSVAFWCNPISGHATLYWYQQILGQGPKLLIQFQNNGVVDDSQLPKDRFSAERLKGVDSTLKIQPAKLEDSAVYLCASSPAQVPGYGYTFGSGTRLTVV.

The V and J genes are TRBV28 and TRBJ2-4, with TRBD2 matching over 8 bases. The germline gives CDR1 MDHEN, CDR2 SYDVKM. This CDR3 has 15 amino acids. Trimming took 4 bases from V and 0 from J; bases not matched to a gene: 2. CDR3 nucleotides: TGTGCCAGCAGTTACCGGGGGGGAGCCAAAAACATTCAGTACTTC. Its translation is CASSYRGGAKNIQYF. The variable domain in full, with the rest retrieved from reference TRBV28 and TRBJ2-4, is DVKVTQSSRYLVKRTGEKVFLECVQDMDHENMFWYRQDPGLGLRLIYFSYDVKMKEKGDIPEGYSVSREKKERFSLILESASTNQTSMYLCASSYRGGAKNIQYFGAGTRLSVL.

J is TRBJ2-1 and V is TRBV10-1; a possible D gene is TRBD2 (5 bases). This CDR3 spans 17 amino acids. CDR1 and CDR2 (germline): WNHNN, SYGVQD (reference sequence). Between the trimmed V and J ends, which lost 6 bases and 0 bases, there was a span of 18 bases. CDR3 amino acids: CASSEFKAGSSYNEQFF. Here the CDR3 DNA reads TGCGCCAGCAGCGAATTCAAAGCTGGGAGCTCCTACAATGAGCAGTTCTTC.